The present T cell receptor (beta chain) was sequenced within a study of vaccination effects on CD4 cells after COVID-19. TCRdb keeps only in-frame clones here, not all; method: immunoSEQ multiplex PCR. This sample carries 55,000 to 65,000 clones, roughly 80% of them seen once, and the ten largest clones take about 2.4%. Before sequencing, viral peptide pools were used by the ViraFEST assay to expand antigen-specific CD4+ T cells. Following culture for about 11 days, CD4+ T cells were isolated. A few million PBMC were placed in each well, which was supplemented with 8.5 to 10 IU/ml IL-2 and around 9.9 ug/ml peptides. Whole-study findings and limits: Convalescent patients in the study were few, and early post-infection timepoints were absent.

The CDR3 extends over 15 amino acids. V dropped 3 bases and J dropped 5 bases, with 14 bases sitting between them. Germline loops: CDR1 SGHRS, CDR2 YFSETQ. Points on this clone: Its antigen is unidentified.

The receptor comes from a human donor who received a COVID-19 vaccine. The material sequenced was CD4+ T cells from PBMCs cultured with HCoV-229E spike peptides, taken before COVID-19 vaccination. The V call is TRBV5-1, the J call TRBJ1-4; D perhaps matches TRBD1 (6 bases). The CDR3 nucleotides are TGCGCCAGCAGCTCAAATGGGCAGGGGAATGAAAAACTGTTTTTT. It yields the protein CASSSNGQGNEKLFF.